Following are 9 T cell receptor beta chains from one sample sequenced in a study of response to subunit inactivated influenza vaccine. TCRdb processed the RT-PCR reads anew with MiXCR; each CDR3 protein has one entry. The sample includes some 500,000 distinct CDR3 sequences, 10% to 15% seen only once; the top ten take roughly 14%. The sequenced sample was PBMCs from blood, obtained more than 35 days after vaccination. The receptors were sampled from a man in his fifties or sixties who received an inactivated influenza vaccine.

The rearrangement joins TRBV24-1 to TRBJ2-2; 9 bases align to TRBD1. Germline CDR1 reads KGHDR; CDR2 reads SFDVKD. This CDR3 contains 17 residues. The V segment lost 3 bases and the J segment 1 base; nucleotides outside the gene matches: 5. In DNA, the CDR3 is TGTGCCACCAGTGATCCCCCGGGACAGGGGAACACCGGGGAGCTGTTTTTT. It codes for CATSDPPGQGNTGELFF.

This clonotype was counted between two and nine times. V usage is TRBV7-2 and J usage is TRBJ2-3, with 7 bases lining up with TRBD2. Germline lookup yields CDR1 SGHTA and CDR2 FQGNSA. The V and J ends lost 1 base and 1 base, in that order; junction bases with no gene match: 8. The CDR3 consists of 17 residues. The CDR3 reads CASSLVVFAGGTDTQYF. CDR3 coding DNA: TGTGCCAGCAGCTTAGTGGTTTTTGCGGGAGGCACAGATACGCAGTATTTT.

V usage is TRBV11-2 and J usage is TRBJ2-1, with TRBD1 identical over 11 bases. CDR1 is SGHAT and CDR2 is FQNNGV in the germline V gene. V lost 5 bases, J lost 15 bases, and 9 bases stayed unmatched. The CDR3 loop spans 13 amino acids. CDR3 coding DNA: TGTGCCAGCAGCCCGGGACAGGGGGGAAGTCCGTTCTTC. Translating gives CASSPGQGGSPFF. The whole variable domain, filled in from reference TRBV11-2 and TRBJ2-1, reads EAGVAQSPRYKIIEKRQSVAFWCNPISGHATLYWYQQILGQGPKLLIQFQNNGVVDDSQLPKDRFSAERLKGVDSTLKIQPAKLEDSAVYLCASSPGQGGSPFFGPGTRLTVL.

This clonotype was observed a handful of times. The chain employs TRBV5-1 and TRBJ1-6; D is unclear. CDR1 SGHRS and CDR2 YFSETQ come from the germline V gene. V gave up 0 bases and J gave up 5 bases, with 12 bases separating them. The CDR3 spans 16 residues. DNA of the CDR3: TGCGCCAGCAGCTTGGGCGGCCAGGTGAATAATTCACCCCTCCACTTT. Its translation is CASSLGGQVNNSPLHF. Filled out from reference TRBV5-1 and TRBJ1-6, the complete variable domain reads KAGVTQTPRYLIKTRGQQVTLSCSPISGHRSVSWYQQTPGQGLQFLFEYFSETQRNKGNFPGRFSGRQFSNSRSEMNVSTLELGDSALYLCASSLGGQVNNSPLHFGNGTRLTVT.

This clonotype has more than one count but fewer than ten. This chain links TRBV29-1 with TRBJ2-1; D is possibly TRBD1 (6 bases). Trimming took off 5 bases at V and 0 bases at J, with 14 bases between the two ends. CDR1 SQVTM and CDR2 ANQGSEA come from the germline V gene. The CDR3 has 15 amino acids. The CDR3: CSVLGAPSSYNEQFF. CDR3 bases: TGCAGCGTTTTGGGGGCCCCTAGCTCCTACAATGAGCAGTTCTTC.

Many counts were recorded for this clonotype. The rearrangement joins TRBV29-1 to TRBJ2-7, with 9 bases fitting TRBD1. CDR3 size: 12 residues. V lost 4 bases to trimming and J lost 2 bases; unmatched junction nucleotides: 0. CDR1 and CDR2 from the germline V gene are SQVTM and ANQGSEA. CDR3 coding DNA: TGCAGCGTTGGACAGGGGGCCTACGAGCAGTACTTC. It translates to CSVGQGAYEQYF.

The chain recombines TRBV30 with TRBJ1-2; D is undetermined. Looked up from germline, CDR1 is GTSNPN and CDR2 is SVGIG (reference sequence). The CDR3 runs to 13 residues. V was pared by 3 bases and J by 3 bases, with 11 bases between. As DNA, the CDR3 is TGTGCCTGGAGGGGGAAGACTCACTATGGCTACACCTTC. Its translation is CAWRGKTHYGYTF.

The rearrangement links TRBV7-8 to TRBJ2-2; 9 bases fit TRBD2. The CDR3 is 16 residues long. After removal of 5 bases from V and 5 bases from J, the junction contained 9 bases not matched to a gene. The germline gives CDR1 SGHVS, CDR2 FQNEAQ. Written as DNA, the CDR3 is TGTGCCAGCAGCCCACCGCGGCTAGCGGGGACCGGGGAGCTGTTTTTT. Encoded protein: CASSPPRLAGTGELFF.

The DNA of the CDR3 is TGCGCCAGCAGCCAAGAATCCCGTACCGGGGAGCTGTTTTTT. Residues: CASSQESRTGELFF. J is TRBJ2-2 and V is TRBV4-3, with D hard to call. Per the germline V gene, CDR1 is LGHNA and CDR2 is YSLEER. Trimming removed 0 bases at V and 5 bases at J, with 7 bases between. CDR3 size: 14 residues.